The rows below give T cell receptor beta chains drawn from one sample of a study of shared clonotypes between healthy human individuals. Some clones are missing from TCRdb's copy, which holds only in-frame ones; the method was immunoSEQ multiplex PCR. The sample shows a few million clones, around 93% of them seen only once. The sequencing input was naive CD8+ T cells from PBMCs. The source is a man aged 18 to 30 in good health. Some clones in this sample may be carry-over from other donors' samples. The CDR3 runs from the conserved cysteine through the conserved F or W. D genes are given only for firm matches. Clone size is given for some rows only: seen once, a few or many times, or a class if the clone is expanded.

TRBJ1-1	.	.	TRBV7-3	CASSLEVGGSEAFF	TGTGCCAGCAGCTTAGAAGTCGGGGGGAGTGAAGCTTTCTTT
TRBJ2-3	.	TRBD1	TRBV6-4	CASSDRHDRADTQYF	TGTGCCAGCAGTGATCGACACGACAGGGCTGATACGCAGTATTTT
TRBJ2-3	once	.	TRBV7-9	CASSSLGGRDEDTQYF	TGTGCCAGCAGCTCTCTTGGGGGGAGAGATGAAGATACGCAGTATTTT
TRBJ2-7	.	TRBD2	TRBV4-1	CASSQDAWTSGFSYEQYF	TGCGCCAGCAGCCAAGATGCGTGGACTAGCGGCTTCTCCTACGAGCAGTACTTC
TRBJ2-2	.	TRBD2	TRBV27	CASSPRLAGNTGELFF	TGTGCCAGCAGCCCCCGACTAGCGGGGAACACCGGGGAGCTGTTTTTT
TRBJ1-2	.	.	TRBV7-9	CASSFGADGYTF	TGTGCCAGCAGCTTCGGGGCAGATGGCTACACCTTC
TRBJ2-2	once	TRBD2	TRBV28	CASSPGLAGATRTGELFF	TGTGCCAGCAGCCCCGGACTAGCGGGAGCCACCAGGACCGGGGAGCTGTTTTTT
TRBJ2-3	.	.	TRBV14	CASSRGATDTQYF	TGTGCCAGCAGCAGAGGGGCTACAGATACGCAGTATTTT
TRBJ1-2	once	.	TRBV4-1	CASSLSAGSKGYTF	TGCGCCAGCAGTCTGAGTGCGGGGTCGAAAGGCTACACCTTC
TRBJ1-4	.	.	TRBV27	CASSLFDSTRTNEKLFF	TGTGCCAGCAGTTTATTTGACTCAACTCGGACTAATGAAAAACTGTTTTTT
TRBJ2-7	.	.	TRBV6-6	CASRDGIYEQYF	TGTGCCAGCCGGGACGGGATCTACGAGCAGTACTTC
TRBJ2-7	.	.	TRBV19	CASSIHASSYEQYF	TGTGCCAGTAGTATACACGCCTCCTCCTACGAGCAGTACTTC
TRBJ1-4	.	.	TRBV25-1	CASSALGSTNEKLFF	TGTGCCAGCAGTGCCCTGGGGTCTACTAATGAAAAACTGTTTTTT
TRBJ2-7	.	TRBD1	TRBV9	CASSAPGQGPSLYF	TGTGCCAGCAGCGCGCCGGGACAGGGGCCTTCGTTGTACTTC
TRBJ2-5	.	.	TRBV15	CATKAQQETQYF	TGTGCCACGAAGGCGCAGCAAGAGACCCAGTACTTC
TRBJ2-1	.	.	TRBV5-6	CASITATRTNNEQFF	TGTGCCAGCATCACTGCGACTAGGACCAACAATGAGCAGTTCTTC
TRBJ1-5	once	.	TRBV11-2	CASSLDLRGIGNQPQHF	TGTGCCAGCAGCTTAGATCTTAGGGGTATAGGCAATCAGCCCCAGCATTTT
TRBJ2-7	.	TRBD1	TRBV19	CASSLPGQGLYEQYF	TGTGCCAGTAGTTTGCCGGGACAGGGTCTCTACGAGCAGTACTTC
TRBJ2-5	.	.	TRBV5-1	CASRPDPGETQYF	TGCGCCAGCAGGCCCGATCCCGGTGAGACCCAGTACTTC
TRBJ1-1	.	.	TRBV5-4	CASSFERGAMNTEAFF	TGTGCCAGCAGCTTTGAGAGGGGGGCAATGAACACTGAAGCTTTCTTT
TRBJ2-7	once	.	TRBV2	CASSEGTSMGPYEQYF	TGTGCCAGCAGTGAGGGGACCTCTATGGGGCCCTACGAGCAGTACTTC
TRBJ2-1	.	.	TRBV28	CASSLSRADPLHNEQFF	TGTGCCAGCAGTTTATCAAGGGCCGACCCCCTACACAATGAGCAGTTCTTC
TRBJ2-4	.	.	TRBV7-9	CASSQTGELAKNIQYF	TGTGCCAGCAGCCAGACAGGAGAACTAGCCAAAAACATTCAGTACTTC
TRBJ1-2	.	TRBD1	TRBV27	CASSLTGGERRAGYTF	TGTGCCAGCAGTTTAACAGGGGGCGAGAGGCGTGCTGGCTACACCTTC
TRBJ2-2	.	TRBD1	TRBV7-9	CASSKIRGRGNTGELFF	TGTGCCAGCAGCAAAATCAGGGGGCGAGGTAACACCGGGGAGCTGTTTTTT
TRBJ2-2	.	.	TRBV9	CASSVTLEPGIRGPTGELFF	TGTGCCAGCAGCGTGACCCTCGAACCCGGGATTCGAGGGCCGACCGGGGAGCTGTTTTTT
TRBJ1-1	once	TRBD1	TRBV5-1	CASSFSLQGAGAEAFF	TGCGCCAGCAGCTTTTCATTACAGGGGGCCGGGGCTGAAGCTTTCTTT
TRBJ2-1	.	TRBD2	TRBV27	CASSLRLAGYNEQFF	TGTGCCAGCAGTTTAAGACTAGCGGGGTACAATGAGCAGTTCTTC
TRBJ2-1	.	.	TRBV7-9	CASSLGYGISYNEQFF	TGTGCCAGCAGCTTAGGGTATGGAATCTCCTACAATGAGCAGTTCTTC
TRBJ1-2	.	.	TRBV14	CASSRLVGGYGYTF	TGTGCCAGCAGCCGTTTAGTTGGGGGGTATGGCTACACCTTC
TRBJ1-5	once	.	TRBV27	CASSSDRYQPQHF	TGTGCCAGCAGCTCTGACAGATATCAGCCCCAGCATTTT
TRBJ2-2	.	.	TRBV28	CASSLTPTGELFF	TGTGCCAGCAGTTTAACCCCCACCGGGGAGCTGTTTTTT
TRBJ1-5	.	.	TRBV11-2	CASSSHSGGNQPQHF	TGTGCCAGCAGCTCCCATTCCGGGGGCAATCAGCCCCAGCATTTT
TRBJ2-7	.	.	TRBV7-2	CASSSGTFYEQYF	TGTGCCAGCAGCTCCGGGACATTCTACGAGCAGTACTTC
TRBJ2-7	.	TRBD1	TRBV9	CASSLTPGTGLAGAYEQYF	TGTGCCAGCAGCCTGACCCCCGGGACAGGGTTAGCGGGCGCCTACGAGCAGTACTTC
TRBJ2-7	.	TRBD2	TRBV4-3	CASSQDHSRLAGRYEQYF	TGCGCCAGCAGCCAAGATCACAGTCGCCTAGCGGGACGGTACGAGCAGTACTTC
TRBJ2-2	.	.	TRBV28	CASSLTGEAGELFF	TGTGCCAGCAGTTTAACAGGGGAGGCCGGGGAGCTGTTTTTT
TRBJ2-1	.	TRBD2	TRBV7-9	CASSPSNREGTEQFF	TGTGCCAGCAGCCCTTCCAACCGGGAGGGAACTGAGCAGTTCTTC
TRBJ2-1	.	.	TRBV19	CASSIDWAKSSYNEQFF	TGTGCCAGTAGTATCGATTGGGCGAAGAGCTCCTACAATGAGCAGTTCTTC
TRBJ2-5	.	.	TRBV7-2	CASSSSLDTQETQYF	TGTGCCAGCAGCTCCTCACTCGACACCCAAGAGACCCAGTACTTC
TRBJ2-2	.	TRBD2	TRBV7-6	CASSWVAGVQGGELFF	TGTGCCAGCAGCTGGGTAGCGGGAGTACAGGGCGGGGAGCTGTTTTTT
TRBJ2-7	.	.	TRBV6-5	CASSYGDPLTYEQYF	TGTGCCAGCAGTTACGGGGACCCACTAACCTACGAGCAGTACTTC
TRBJ1-2	once	.	TRBV29-1	CSVDSGGYGYTF	TGCAGCGTTGATTCCGGCGGGTATGGCTACACCTTC
TRBJ2-1	.	.	TRBV28	CASSYRHFSYNEQFF	TGTGCCAGCAGTTATCGGCATTTCTCCTACAATGAGCAGTTCTTC
TRBJ2-7	.	.	TRBV27	CASSPQTAPYEQYF	TGTGCCAGCAGCCCCCAAACAGCTCCCTACGAGCAGTACTTC
TRBJ2-7	.	.	TRBV5-4	CASRPSNQPTYEQYF	TGTGCCAGCAGACCATCGAACCAGCCGACCTACGAGCAGTACTTC
TRBJ1-1	few	.	TRBV13	CASSLRGTETFF	TGTGCCAGCAGCCTTAGGGGGACGGAGACTTTCTTT
TRBJ2-7	.	.	TRBV27	CASSLGEPGVYEQYF	TGTGCCAGCAGTTTAGGGGAGCCAGGGGTCTACGAGCAGTACTTC
TRBJ1-3	.	.	TRBV4-3	CASSQSPWSDISGNTIYF	TGCGCCAGCAGCCAGTCCCCTTGGTCCGACATCTCTGGAAACACCATATATTTT